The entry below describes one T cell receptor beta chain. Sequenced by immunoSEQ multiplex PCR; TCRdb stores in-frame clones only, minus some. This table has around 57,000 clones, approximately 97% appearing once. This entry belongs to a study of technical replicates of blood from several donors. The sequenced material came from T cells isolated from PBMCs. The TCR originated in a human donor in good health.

CDR3 DNA: TGTGCCAGCAGCTTGGGGACTAGCGCAAACAATGAGCAGTTCTTC. Its translation: CASSLGTSANNEQFF. V usage is TRBV5-4 and J usage is TRBJ2-1; 9 bases are a match to TRBD2. V was clipped by 0 bases and J by 5 bases; unmatched bases: 3. The CDR3 loop spans 15 amino acids. CDR1 and CDR2 (germline): SGHNT, YYREEE (reference sequence).